This TCR beta chain stems from a study of blood T cell repertoires in COVID-19. Study background: Whether acute or convalescent, the COVID-19 samples came from the United States, Italy and Spain.

The CDR3 extends over 13 amino acids. Looked up from germline, CDR1 is PRHDT and CDR2 is FYEKMQ (reference sequence). V lost 5 bases and J lost 2, with 10 bases in between. Authors' methods: How many nucleated cells were present was estimated from reference gene primer amplification. Generated by immunoSEQ multiplex PCR, the TCRdb table keeps only in-frame clones and is missing some. That table gives V, J and clone size, and the DNA gave D and trimming. The sample lists about 58,000 clones; 75% to 90% were seen once. Input material: peripheral blood. The chain carries TRBV13 and TRBJ2-7; D may be TRBD2 (5 bases). The sequence came from a man aged 55 to 70 with acute or convalescent COVID-19. CDR3 protein: CASSPAGAYEQYF. Here the CDR3 DNA reads TGTGCCAGCAGCCCGGCCGGGGCCTACGAGCAGTACTTC.